The clone carrying this T cell receptor beta chain occurred a few times. Its specificity is not known. The sample is drawn from a study of identical twins. This CDR3 has 13 residues. CDR1 is ENHRY and CDR2 is SYGVKD in the germline V gene. V was pared by 3 bases and J by 1 base, with 6 bases between. Findings of the study overall: Weaker excess twin sharing was seen among beta out-of-frame sequences. In drawing conclusions, the study used cross-sectional statistical analysis and did not follow the same donors.

TCRdb re-analysed the 5' RACE reads in MiXCR, keeping a single row per CDR3 protein. The table records some 1,600,000 distinct CDR3 sequences, 32% of them present only once. The chain carries TRBV10-3 and TRBJ2-5, with D unclear. The receptor was isolated from a newborn girl in good health. Sequencing was done on a sample of cord blood. The CDR3 nucleotides read TGTGCCATCAGTGACGGCGGCCAAGAGACCCAGTACTTC. Encoded protein: CAISDGGQETQYF.